This TCR beta chain originates from a study of blood T cell repertoires in COVID-19. On the study more broadly: T cells, B-cell-depleted T cells, or PBMCs provided the cDNA or gDNA that served as material.

People in the exposed group encountered a COVID-19 case within 2 weeks before entering the study. This clone was seen once. Germline CDR1 SGHNT, CDR2 YYREEE (reference sequence). V dropped 5 bases and J dropped 7; count of bases not matched to a gene: 9. This CDR3 comprises 16 residues. Only in-frame clones appear in the TCRdb table, and some are missing; sequencing was by immunoSEQ multiplex PCR. The data contain 120,000 to 150,000 clones, 84% of them singletons. This sequence joins TRBV5-4 and TRBJ2-1, with 13 bases that match TRBD2. This sequence originates from a woman in her 50s who had been exposed to COVID-19. Sequencing was performed on PBMCs or T cells enriched from blood (not recorded which). CDR3 loop: CASSPSGTSGINEQFF. CDR3 DNA: TGTGCCAGCAGTCCTTCCGGGACTAGCGGGATAAATGAGCAGTTCTTC.